This TCR beta chain was sequenced during a study of graft-versus-host responses after intestinal transplantation. As for the study in general: Recipients had transplants, and these were multivisceral, liver-intestinal, or isolated intestinal. Anti-thymocyte globulin induction, then tacrolimus and steroids for 3 to 4 years, went to all recipients.

Graft samples were processed, releasing intraepithelial and lamina propria lymphocytes. Repertoires were generated with immunoSEQ multiplex PCR, while TCRdb's copy carries only in-frame clones and drops some. The sample holds 35,000 to 40,000 clones, around 90% seen once. With 6 bases clipped from V and 2 bases from J, the junction kept 7 bases outside the gene matches. The CDR3 runs to 14 residues. Germline V gene lookup returns CDR1 MNHEY and CDR2 SVGAGI. Comment on this clone: Its matching antigen is unknown.

Broader study findings: Investigators detected GvH clones in recipient marrow, with some emerging earlier in ileum or blood. Allografts from individuals with graft-donor T cell macrochimerism displayed high graft-versus-host to host-versus-graft clonal ratios.

The TCR comes from a human patient who received an intestinal transplant, so some T cells may come from the graft donor. The sample was ileum tissue, taken around 190 days after intestinal transplant. This sequence joins TRBV6-5 and TRBJ2-7, with 7 bases fitting TRBD2. The CDR3 bases are TGTGCCAGCAGCCCAGGAGGACTAGCCTACGAGCAGTACTTC. Protein sequence: CASSPGGLAYEQYF.